Below are 18 T cell receptor beta chains sequenced from a single sample in a study of cytomegalovirus exposure and HLA in healthy donors. The PCR was carried out with 60 Vbeta primers and 13 Jbeta primers. The protocol was immunoSEQ multiplex PCR, while the TCRdb copy is restricted to in-frame clones and leaves out a portion. The sample has 150,000 to 200,000 clones, more than 70% seen once. Sequencing was carried out using PBMCs. The receptors shown here come from a man aged 18 to 30 in good health and CMV-seropositive.

There are a few counts of this clone. The rearrangement uses TRBV9 and TRBJ2-3; 11 bases line up with TRBD2. This CDR3 has 21 amino acids. CDR1 is SGDLS and CDR2 is YYNGEE in the germline V gene. The junction had 20 bases not matched to a gene; V was cut back by 4 bases and J by 1 base. The CDR3 DNA reads TGTGCCAGCAGCCCATTAGAAGGTTCGATAGCGGGAGGGCTACGCACAGATACGCAGTATTTT. Its protein product is CASSPLEGSIAGGLRTDTQYF.

The chain recombines TRBV7-8 with TRBJ2-2, with D perhaps TRBD1 (8 bases). V was cut by 5 bases and J by 4 bases, with 14 bases left in between. The CDR3 covers 15 residues. Germline CDR1 and CDR2: SGHVS and FQNEAQ. The DNA for the CDR3 is TGTGCCAGCAGCCTAACAGGGGGGGTCACCGGGGAGCTGTTTTTT. It encodes CASSLTGGVTGELFF. The full variable domain, with the rest looked up from reference TRBV7-8 and TRBJ2-2, is GAGVSQSPRYKVAKRGQDVALRCDPISGHVSLFWYQQALGQGPEFLTYFQNEAQLDKSGLPSDRFFAERPEGSVSTLKIQRTQQEDSAVYLCASSLTGGVTGELFFGEGSRLTVL.

The chain combines TRBV29-1 with TRBJ2-1; the match to TRBD2 covers 16 bases. V lost 6 bases and J lost 6; bases outside the gene matches: 2. CDR3 length: 14 amino acids. The germline CDR1 and CDR2 sequences are SQVTM and ANQGSEA. The CDR3 nucleotides read TGCAGCGTGGGGACTAGCGGGAGGGCCAATGAGCAGTTCTTC. Its protein is CSVGTSGRANEQFF.

This clone has only one observation. The chain is built from TRBV6-1 and TRBJ2-5; no definite D call. The germline V gene has CDR1 MNHNS and CDR2 SASEGT. The V end was cut by 2 bases, the J end by 2 bases, with 18 bases between. There are 17 residues in the CDR3. DNA for the CDR3: TGTGCCAGCAGTGAAATTTTTCCAGTTTATACACAAGAGACCCAGTACTTC. Its protein product is CASSEIFPVYTQETQYF.

The CDR3: CASSPIGTVYNEQFF. The CDR3 nucleotides are TGTGCCAGCTCACCGATCGGGACAGTTTACAATGAGCAGTTCTTC. This rearrangement joins TRBV18 to TRBJ2-1; the match to TRBD1 covers 7 bases. Germline V lookup: CDR1 KGHSH, CDR2 LQKENI. Trimming removed 3 bases from V and 4 bases from J; junction bases left unmatched: 6. The CDR3 spans 15 residues.

The J gene is TRBJ2-7, the V gene TRBV5-6; 9 positions agree with TRBD2. The CDR3 sequence is 14 residues long. Trimming took 0 bases from V and 4 from J; bases not matched to a gene: 2. In germline, CDR1 is SGHDT, CDR2 YYEEEE. For the CDR3, the DNA is TGTGCCAGCAGCTTGGGACTAGCGGTATACGAGCAGTACTTC. Protein product: CASSLGLAVYEQYF.

This chain connects TRBV4-2 to TRBJ2-3, with 7 bases identical to TRBD2. With V trimmed by 4 bases and J by 0 bases, 7 bases remained unmatched. The CDR3 consists of 16 residues. Germline CDR1 LGHNA, CDR2 YNFKEQ. In DNA, the CDR3 is TGTGCCAGCAGCCTGACTAGCCGGGAGAGCACAGATACGCAGTATTTT. The encoded protein is CASSLTSRESTDTQYF.

The chain has TRBV6-1 and TRBJ2-5, with D possibly matching TRBD2 (6 bases). The CDR3 spans 16 residues. In germline, CDR1 is MNHNS, CDR2 SASEGT. V dropped 3 bases and J dropped 4 bases, with 18 bases sitting between them. CDR3 nucleotides: TGTGCCAGCAGTGAGACGGAGGGAGTTCGCCTAGAGACCCAGTACTTC. Encoded protein: CASSETEGVRLETQYF.

The gene calls are TRBV13 and TRBJ1-6; 8 bases are a match to TRBD1. Trimming took 6 bases from V and 7 from J; bases not matched to a gene: 8. CDR1 is PRHDT, CDR2 FYEKMQ, per germline (reference sequence). The CDR3 covers 15 residues. The CDR3 loop reads CASSSRTGKNSPLHF. CDR3 in DNA: TGTGCCAGCAGTTCTCGGACAGGGAAAAATTCACCCCTCCACTTT.

The CDR3 sequence: CASSRQDRPRSASVGQFF. The CDR3 nucleotides read TGTGCCAGCAGCCGGCAGGACAGGCCCCGATCCGCTAGTGTTGGGCAGTTCTTC. The rearrangement joins TRBV7-9 to TRBJ2-1, with 7 bases matching TRBD1. CDR1 SEHNR and CDR2 FQNEAQ come from the germline V gene (reference sequence). The CDR3 totals 18 residues. The V and J ends lost 5 bases and 12 bases, in that order; junction bases with no gene match: 25.

The CDR3 protein is CASSYQGGRAYEQYF. In nucleotides, the CDR3 is TGTGCCAGCAGTTACCAAGGCGGGAGGGCCTACGAGCAGTACTTC. The rearrangement uses TRBV6-5 and TRBJ2-7, with 9 bases lining up with TRBD2. J was trimmed by 2 bases and V by 2 bases; bases with no gene match: 4. This CDR3 region has 15 residues. Germline V gene data show CDR1 as MNHEY and CDR2 as SVGAGI.

V gene TRBV23-1 combines with J gene TRBJ1-4; D gene unclear. TRBV23-1 is placed among ORFs of uncertain function. The V gene lost 4 bases and the J gene lost 15 bases, with 18 bases spanning the gap. The length of the CDR3 is 13 residues. The CDR3 spells CASSLKRRGKVFF. The CDR3 region has the DNA TGCGCCAGCAGTCTCAAAAGGCGGGGAAAGGTGTTTTTT.

This chain uses TRBV30 with TRBJ1-5; TRBD1 aligns across 9 bases. The trim removed 5 bases at V and 6 bases at J, leaving 8 bases unmatched. CDR3 size: 14 residues. Germline CDR1 GTSNPN, CDR2 SVGIG (reference sequence). CDR3: CAWAPGQGGQPQHF. The CDR3 bases are TGTGCCTGGGCACCGGGACAGGGAGGTCAGCCCCAGCATTTT.

V is TRBV29-1 and J is TRBJ2-3; TRBD2 might be the D (6 bases). V gave up 4 bases and J gave up 0 bases, with 14 bases separating them. Germline CDR1 reads SQVTM; CDR2 reads ANQGSEA. This CDR3 region has 15 residues. The CDR3 spells CSVGLEGQSTDTQYF. The CDR3 DNA is TGCAGCGTTGGGCTGGAGGGGCAAAGCACAGATACGCAGTATTTT.

The V gene is TRBV29-1, the J gene TRBJ2-2; tentative D call: TRBD1 (5 bases). The V end was cut by 6 bases, the J end by 5 bases, with 13 bases between. The CDR3 consists of 13 residues. Germline CDR1 is SQVTM and CDR2 is ANQGSEA. The CDR3 reads CSVVLRGTGELFF. The CDR3 bases are TGCAGCGTGGTACTTAGGGGAACCGGGGAGCTGTTTTTT.

The V and J genes are TRBV5-1 and TRBJ2-5; 14 bases map to TRBD2. From germline, CDR1 is SGHRS and CDR2 YFSETQ. The length of the CDR3 is 15 residues. Trimming removed 6 bases from V and 5 bases from J; junction bases left unmatched: 6. CDR3: CASIPGLAGDETQYF. In DNA form, the CDR3 reads TGCGCCAGCATTCCGGGACTAGCGGGAGACGAGACCCAGTACTTC.

This clone is a singleton in its sample. Here the CDR3 DNA reads TGTGCCAGCAGCGTAGGGGCAAGACTAGCGGGATGGGGGGAGCAGTACTTC. Encoded protein: CASSVGARLAGWGEQYF. V and J are TRBV9 and TRBJ2-7, with TRBD2 matching over 11 bases. This CDR3 comprises 17 residues. Germline trimming cut 0 bases from V and 7 bases from J; bases unmatched to any gene: 12. CDR1 and CDR2 from the germline V gene are SGDLS and YYNGEE.

The rearrangement uses TRBV19 and TRBJ1-5, with 7 nucleotides matching TRBD1. Germline lookup yields CDR1 LNHDA and CDR2 SQIVND (reference sequence). The V segment lost 7 bases and the J segment 1 base; nucleotides outside the gene matches: 7. This CDR3 has 15 residues. CDR3 nucleotides: TGTGCCAGTACCGCGGGGACAGCCAGCAATCAGCCCCAGCATTTT. Protein sequence: CASTAGTASNQPQHF.